One sample yielded the 18 T cell receptor beta chains listed below, sequenced in a study of technical replicates of blood from several donors. Data came from immunoSEQ multiplex PCR; TCRdb stores just in-frame clones and leaves some out. The sample yields more than 75,000 clones, under 96% seen once. Sequencing was carried out using T cells isolated from PBMCs. These receptors were collected from a human donor in good health.

The DNA for the CDR3 is TGTGCCAGCAGTGACAGATACGAGCAGTACTTC. Its translation is CASSDRYEQYF. The chain combines TRBV7-2 with TRBJ2-7; possible D gene TRBD1, 5 bases. CDR1 and CDR2 from the germline V gene are SGHTA and FQGNSA. CDR3 length: 11 residues. The V gene lost 6 bases and the J gene lost 4 bases, with 7 bases spanning the gap.

The count of this clone is one. This chain uses TRBV11-2 with TRBJ2-5, with D perhaps TRBD2 (5 bases). CDR3 length: 13 amino acids. The V gene lost 0 bases and the J gene lost 7 bases, with 9 bases spanning the gap. CDR1 and CDR2 (germline): SGHAT, FQNNGV. CDR3 loop: CASSLEVEGTQYF. Written as DNA, the CDR3 is TGTGCCAGCAGCTTAGAGGTAGAGGGGACCCAGTACTTC.

The V gene is TRBV11-3, the J gene TRBJ1-3; 7 bases fit TRBD1. The germline CDR1 and CDR2 sequences are SGHNT and YENEEA. The CDR3 has 14 amino acids. With 6 bases clipped from V and 1 base from J, the junction kept 3 bases outside the gene matches. CDR3 nucleotides: TGTGCCAGCAGACACAGGGGTTCTGGAAACACCATATATTTT. It yields the protein CASRHRGSGNTIYF. Together with reference TRBV11-3 and TRBJ1-3, the CDR3 gives the full variable domain: EAGVVQSPRYKIIEKKQPVAFWCNPISGHNTLYWYLQNLGQGPELLIRYENEEAVDDSQLPKDRFSAERLKGVDSTLKIQPAELGDSAVYLCASRHRGSGNTIYFGEGSWLTVV.

For this clone: Sequence at one end of the junction differs from germline and may be a read error. The chain carries TRBV28 and TRBJ1-5, with 7 bases fitting TRBD1. Germline CDR1 is MDHEN and CDR2 is SYDVKM. There are 16 residues in the CDR3. CDR3 amino acids: CASSFTGDLSDQPQHF. The CDR3 nucleotides are TGTGCCAGCAGTTTTACAGGGGACCTTAGCGATCAGCCCCAGCATTTT. Full variable domain (rest looked up from reference TRBV28 and TRBJ1-5): DVKVTQSSRYLVKRTGEKVFLECVQDMDHENMFWYRQDPGLGLRLIYFSYDVKMKEKGDIPEGYSVSREKKERFSLILESASTNQTSMYLCASSFTGDLSDQPQHFGDGTRLSIL.

This sequence joins TRBV29-1 and TRBJ2-1, with TRBD1 matching 10 bases. Per germline, CDR1 SQVTM and CDR2 ANQGSEA. The V and J ends lost 6 bases and 10 bases, in that order; junction bases with no gene match: 12. This CDR3 spans 14 amino acids. The chain's CDR3 is CSVTGTGALGEQFF. CDR3 in DNA: TGCAGCGTGACCGGGACAGGGGCCCTGGGGGAGCAGTTCTTC.

The genes are TRBV28 and TRBJ1-1, with 10 bases fitting TRBD1. CDR1 MDHEN and CDR2 SYDVKM come from the germline V gene. V was clipped by 2 bases and J by 3 bases; unmatched bases: 3. The CDR3 length is 15 residues. The CDR3 DNA reads TGTGCCAGCAGTTTAGTAGGACAGGGGGACACTGAAGCTTTCTTT. It is translated as CASSLVGQGDTEAFF.

The chain has TRBV14 and TRBJ1-1; no firm D call. The CDR3 loop spans 12 amino acids. Germline V gene data show CDR1 as SGHDN and CDR2 as FVKESK. The V gene lost 0 bases and the J gene lost 10 bases, with 9 bases spanning the gap. Here the CDR3 DNA reads TGTGCCAGCAGCCAAGATTGGAGGAGAGCTTTCTTT. Translation gives CASSQDWRRAFF. Filled out from reference TRBV14 and TRBJ1-1, the complete variable domain reads EAGVTQFPSHSVIEKGQTVTLRCDPISGHDNLYWYRRVMGKEIKFLLHFVKESKQDESGMPNNRFLAERTGGTYSTLKVQPAELEDSGVYFCASSQDWRRAFFGQGTRLTVV.

The gene calls are TRBV5-1 and TRBJ2-6; D uncertain. CDR3 length: 14 amino acids. CDR1 is SGHRS and CDR2 is YFSETQ in the germline V gene. Trimming cost V 2 bases and J 0 bases, with 3 bases left between them. CDR3: CASSFNSGANVLTF. The CDR3 DNA is TGCGCCAGCAGCTTCAACTCTGGGGCCAACGTCCTGACTTTC.

The rearrangement links TRBV9 to TRBJ1-5; tentative D call: TRBD1 (6 bases). Germline CDR1 reads SGDLS; CDR2 reads YYNGEE. V dropped 4 bases and J dropped 4 bases, with 15 bases sitting between them. The CDR3 sequence is 15 residues long. In DNA, the CDR3 is TGTGCCAGCAGCCCGGCAGGGGTCTTAAATCAGCCCCAGCATTTT. Protein: CASSPAGVLNQPQHF.

The V and J genes are TRBV6-4 and TRBJ2-3; D is perhaps TRBD1 (5 bases). The germline V gene has CDR1 MRHNA and CDR2 SNTAGT. Trimming took off 2 bases at V and 2 bases at J, with 11 bases between the two ends. CDR3 length: 15 residues. The CDR3 protein is CASSDGAGSTDTQYF. CDR3 sequence (DNA): TGTGCCAGCAGTGACGGGGCAGGATCCACAGATACGCAGTATTTT.

The chain employs TRBV2 and TRBJ1-3; TRBD1 matches at 8 bases. This CDR3 is built from 14 residues. V was pared by 7 bases and J by 2 bases, with 4 bases of the junction left unmatched. CDR1 and CDR2 from the germline V gene are SNHLY and FYNNEI. The DNA for the CDR3 is TGTGCCAGCAAGACAGGGGAGGCTGGAAACACCATATATTTT. It yields the protein CASKTGEAGNTIYF.

V usage is TRBV29-1 and J usage is TRBJ1-2, with 12 bases lining up with TRBD1. Germline CDR1 SQVTM, CDR2 ANQGSEA. With V trimmed by 3 bases and J by 7 bases, 6 bases remained unmatched. The CDR3 is 14 amino acids. CDR3 loop: CSVEVGQGASGYTF. The CDR3 nucleotides are TGCAGCGTTGAGGTGGGACAGGGGGCGTCTGGCTACACCTTC.

CDR3 protein: CASSLRQGVSSAEAFF. The DNA for the CDR3 is TGTGCCAGCAGCTTACGTCAGGGTGTTTCTTCGGCTGAAGCTTTCTTT. The V and J genes are TRBV11-3 and TRBJ1-1; weak D call: TRBD1 (5 bases). Germline V gives CDR1 SGHNT, CDR2 YENEEA. This CDR3 is 16 amino acids long. Trimming removed 2 bases at V and 6 bases at J, with 19 bases between.

V and J are TRBV27 and TRBJ1-1; D remains unclear. CDR3 length: 15 residues. Germline loops: CDR1 MNHEY, CDR2 SMNVEV (reference sequence). V lost 1 base, J lost 5 bases, and 14 bases lay in between. The CDR3 DNA reads as TGTGCCAGCAGTTTATATGGGTATTCAGGAACTGAAGCTTTCTTT. As protein: CASSLYGYSGTEAFF.

The chain combines TRBV11-2 with TRBJ2-7; tentatively, D is TRBD2 (5 bases). V was shortened by 5 bases and J by 3 bases, with 11 bases between the two germline ends. CDR3 length equals 13 residues. The germline gives CDR1 SGHAT, CDR2 FQNNGV. CDR3 in amino acids: CASSLWTLYEQYF. The CDR3 DNA follows: TGTGCCAGCAGCCTGTGGACTCTCTACGAGCAGTACTTC.

This clone was observed a few times. The chain couples TRBV29-1 to TRBJ1-1; D possibly corresponds to TRBD1 (5 bases). Trimming took 3 bases from V and 6 from J, leaving 11 bases between them. The germline gives CDR1 SQVTM, CDR2 ANQGSEA. The CDR3 loop spans 12 amino acids. DNA of the CDR3: TGCAGCGTTGAGGGCACGGGGGCTGAAGCTTTCTTT. It specifies CSVEGTGAEAFF.

This clone is a singleton in its sample. The chain uses TRBV19 and TRBJ2-7, with D perhaps matching TRBD2 (6 bases). The CDR3 totals 15 residues. The V and J ends lost 1 base and 0 bases respectively, with 10 bases between them. Germline CDR1 is LNHDA and CDR2 is SQIVND (reference sequence). The CDR3, as DNA: TGTGCCAGTAGTATAGGAGCGGGCCGCTCCTACGAGCAGTACTTC. Encoded protein: CASSIGAGRSYEQYF.

The chain combines TRBV7-8 with TRBJ2-7; 8 bases map to TRBD1. This CDR3 region has 16 residues. The V gene end was trimmed by 7 bases and the J gene end by 2 bases; junction bases not matched to a gene: 13. The germline gives CDR1 SGHVS, CDR2 FQNEAQ. CDR3 DNA sequence: TGTGCCAGCATCGAGACACAGGGGGGATTCGCCTACGAGCAGTACTTC. It yields the protein CASIETQGGFAYEQYF. Together with reference TRBV7-8 and TRBJ2-7, the CDR3 gives the full variable domain: GAGVSQSPRYKVAKRGQDVALRCDPISGHVSLFWYQQALGQGPEFLTYFQNEAQLDKSGLPSDRFFAERPEGSVSTLKIQRTQQEDSAVYLCASIETQGGFAYEQYFGPGTRLTVT.